These T cell receptor beta chains were read from a single sample in a study of T cell responses to AZD1222 COVID-19 vaccine. Assay used: immunoSEQ multiplex PCR; TCRdb lists only in-frame clones, some missing. This sample has fewer than 120,000 clones, with about 95% found just once. This sample comprised peripheral blood, obtained 28 days after the second AZD1222 dose. Source of these receptors: an adult who received the AZD1222 COVID-19 vaccine. The conserved cysteine and the conserved F or W are not part of the CDR3 here. The order of the fields is clone size, J gene, V gene, CDR3 protein. The size entry is marked missing in some rows and otherwise reads once, few, many or a size class.

clone size: NA
J gene: TRBJ1-2
V gene: TRBV5-1
CDR3 protein: ASSLAETNYGYT

clone size: NA
J gene: TRBJ2-1
V gene: TRBV6-5
CDR3 protein: AISSGVYNEQF

clone size: NA
J gene: TRBJ1-1
V gene: TRBV6-5
CDR3 protein: ASSYSRMTGEAF

clone size: once
J gene: TRBJ2-7
V gene: TRBV9
CDR3 protein: ASSVGGGDYEQY

clone size: NA
J gene: TRBJ1-5
V gene: TRBV5-5
CDR3 protein: ASTADLVGNQPQH

clone size: NA
J gene: TRBJ1-3
V gene: TRBV27
CDR3 protein: ATQGRGTSSGNTIY

clone size: NA
J gene: TRBJ2-3
V gene: TRBV29-1
CDR3 protein: SVTGDTQY

clone size: NA
J gene: TRBJ2-7
V gene: TRBV9
CDR3 protein: ASSPLESLEQY

clone size: NA
J gene: TRBJ2-7
V gene: TRBV28
CDR3 protein: ASSPPGDIEQY

clone size: NA
J gene: TRBJ1-5
V gene: TRBV6-5
CDR3 protein: ASSYQGGQPQH

clone size: NA
J gene: TRBJ1-1
V gene: TRBV7-9
CDR3 protein: ASSSRQENTEAF

clone size: NA
J gene: TRBJ2-2
V gene: TRBV7-9
CDR3 protein: ASTYVQGSLNTGELF

clone size: NA
J gene: TRBJ1-2
V gene: TRBV2
CDR3 protein: ASSQVLVPQGASNYGYT

clone size: NA
J gene: TRBJ1-5
V gene: TRBV3-1/TRBV3-2
CDR3 protein: ASSPSRGASNQPQH

clone size: NA
J gene: TRBJ1-3
V gene: TRBV7-9
CDR3 protein: ATREKTGNTIY

clone size: NA
J gene: TRBJ1-6
V gene: TRBV3-1/TRBV3-2
CDR3 protein: ASSQEGGGLDSPLH

clone size: NA
J gene: TRBJ1-3
V gene: TRBV30
CDR3 protein: AWSSGLTGNTIY

clone size: NA
J gene: TRBJ1-1
V gene: TRBV10-3
CDR3 protein: AIREDRGPTEAF

clone size: NA
J gene: TRBJ1-2
V gene: TRBV5-6
CDR3 protein: ASSLGEYAGYT

clone size: NA
J gene: TRBJ1-2
V gene: TRBV5-1
CDR3 protein: ASSLGGGLYGYT

clone size: NA
J gene: TRBJ2-5
V gene: TRBV7-2
CDR3 protein: ASSLVRRPQETQY

clone size: NA
J gene: TRBJ1-1
V gene: TRBV5-6
CDR3 protein: ASSFLDRMNTEAF

clone size: NA
J gene: TRBJ1-5
V gene: TRBV27
CDR3 protein: ASSLWRPQSNQPQH

clone size: once
J gene: TRBJ1-1
V gene: TRBV6-5
CDR3 protein: ASSYSTTNTEAF

clone size: NA
J gene: TRBJ2-7
V gene: TRBV10-3
CDR3 protein: AISPGTGADEQY

clone size: once
J gene: TRBJ1-2
V gene: TRBV29-1
CDR3 protein: SGTGANYGYT

clone size: NA
J gene: TRBJ2-1
V gene: TRBV15
CDR3 protein: ATSRASGAYNEQF

clone size: NA
J gene: TRBJ2-1
V gene: TRBV2
CDR3 protein: ASVGFSYNEQF

clone size: NA
J gene: TRBJ1-2
V gene: TRBV6-5
CDR3 protein: ASSYSQGGRNYGYT

clone size: NA
J gene: TRBJ1-4
V gene: TRBV5-6
CDR3 protein: ASSLRRVPPTNEKLF

clone size: NA
J gene: TRBJ1-2
V gene: TRBV6-5
CDR3 protein: ASSYSWTANYGYT

clone size: NA
J gene: TRBJ2-5
V gene: TRBV10-3
CDR3 protein: AISAQSETQY

clone size: NA
J gene: TRBJ1-2
V gene: TRBV19
CDR3 protein: ASSASEWGAIYGYT

clone size: NA
J gene: TRBJ2-7
V gene: TRBV12-3/TRBV12-4
CDR3 protein: ASSPLQGGEQY

clone size: NA
J gene: TRBJ1-2
V gene: TRBV19
CDR3 protein: ASSMGRVWGYT

clone size: few
J gene: TRBJ2-7
V gene: TRBV4-1
CDR3 protein: ASSHQGLAVSYEQY

clone size: NA
J gene: TRBJ2-7
V gene: TRBV10-1
CDR3 protein: ASSEMRMAYEQY

clone size: NA
J gene: TRBJ2-7
V gene: TRBV30
CDR3 protein: AWSPGQTHEQY

clone size: NA
J gene: TRBJ1-5
V gene: TRBV28
CDR3 protein: ASSLTPGTGSGHSNQPQH

clone size: NA
J gene: TRBJ2-5
V gene: TRBV29-1
CDR3 protein: SVDGGPETQY

clone size: NA
J gene: TRBJ1-2
V gene: TRBV3-1/TRBV3-2
CDR3 protein: ASSQGQGASYGYT

clone size: NA
J gene: TRBJ1-5
V gene: TRBV13
CDR3 protein: ASSLGQSNQPQH

clone size: NA
J gene: TRBJ2-1
V gene: TRBV4-1
CDR3 protein: ASSQEGQRSYNEQF

clone size: NA
J gene: TRBJ2-5
V gene: TRBV18
CDR3 protein: ASSPSGGPETQY

clone size: NA
J gene: TRBJ1-5
V gene: TRBV3-1/TRBV3-2
CDR3 protein: ASSQEISNQPQH

clone size: NA
J gene: TRBJ1-4
V gene: TRBV6-5
CDR3 protein: ASSSYRAGGEKLF

clone size: NA
J gene: TRBJ2-7
V gene: TRBV29-1
CDR3 protein: SVVLDSQGFNSYEQY

clone size: NA
J gene: TRBJ1-1
V gene: TRBV7-9
CDR3 protein: ASRTPTGEDTEAF

clone size: NA
J gene: TRBJ2-1
V gene: TRBV12-5
CDR3 protein: ASGLVNYNEQF

clone size: once
J gene: TRBJ1-2
V gene: TRBV27
CDR3 protein: ASSRLGQSDYGYT

clone size: once
J gene: TRBJ2-3
V gene: TRBV30
CDR3 protein: AWSPPGVLMDTQY

clone size: NA
J gene: TRBJ1-2
V gene: TRBV7-2
CDR3 protein: ASQISRLLRGYGYT

clone size: NA
J gene: TRBJ2-7
V gene: TRBV5-4
CDR3 protein: ASSRENRDRAGEQY

clone size: NA
J gene: TRBJ2-3
V gene: TRBV5-6
CDR3 protein: ASSFLAGGGGTQY